The sequence of this T cell receptor (beta chain) was determined in a study of early T cells in non-severe SARS-CoV-2 infection. In the study overall: Unsorted whole blood bulk RNA was sequenced, with unpaired chains.

This clonotype has a count of ten or more. Its target is not known. Germline CDR1 and CDR2: SNHLY and FYNNEI. The CDR3 loop spans 13 amino acids. Trimming removed 3 bases from V and 4 bases from J, with 7 bases in between. Study-level points and caveats: Matching results from VDJdb favored anti-spike CD8 responses, leaving private and CD4 specificities undetected.

Individually, cDNA molecules had unique molecular identifiers attached to them. Each CDR3 protein is one row after TCRdb ran MiXCR on the 5' RACE reads. This table has 25,000 to 35,000 distinct CDR3 sequences, roughly 3.9% appearing once. The source of this sequence is an adult who was a healthcare worker with PCR-confirmed SARS-CoV-2 infection or an uninfected control (not recorded which). What was sequenced was whole blood. The gene calls are TRBV2 and TRBJ2-1; D not certain. CDR3 sequence (DNA): TGTGCCAGCAGTGATAACGGGTACAATGAGCAGTTCTTC. Translated: CASSDNGYNEQFF.